A single sample gave rise to the 19 T cell receptor beta chains below, sequenced in a study of blood T cell repertoires in COVID-19. Assay used: immunoSEQ multiplex PCR; TCRdb lists only in-frame clones, some missing. This table has under 350,000 clones, about nine tenths appearing once. Sequencing was carried out using PBMCs or T cells enriched from blood (not recorded which). Receptors originate from a man between 60 and 70 years old who had recovered from COVID-19.

This chain links TRBV19 with TRBJ1-1; D call uncertain. This CDR3 contains 15 residues. From germline, CDR1 is LNHDA and CDR2 SQIVND (reference sequence). Trimming removed 10 bases from V and 1 base from J, with 19 bases in between. For the CDR3, the DNA is TGTGCCACCTTAACACCTGGACTTTCGAACACTGAAGCTTTCTTT. This encodes CATLTPGLSNTEAFF.

The rearrangement uses TRBV19 and TRBJ1-5, with a possible D match to TRBD1 (5 bases). CDR1 is LNHDA, CDR2 SQIVND, per germline (reference sequence). This CDR3 spans 17 amino acids. Trimming took off 2 bases at V and 7 bases at J, with 21 bases between the two ends. The CDR3 sequence is CASSIHRSVGVEQPQHF. For the CDR3, the DNA is TGTGCCAGTAGTATACATAGGTCCGTAGGGGTGGAGCAGCCCCAGCATTTT.

The chain recombines TRBV7-9 with TRBJ1-1; 7 bases map to TRBD1. The germline gives CDR1 SEHNR, CDR2 FQNEAQ (reference sequence). With 6 bases clipped from V and 3 bases from J, the junction kept 7 bases outside the gene matches. The CDR3 totals 14 residues. The CDR3 coding sequence is TGTGCCAGCAGTTACAGGGGCAAGGACACTGAAGCTTTCTTT. The encoded protein is CASSYRGKDTEAFF. The entire variable domain, with the rest obtained from reference TRBV7-9 and TRBJ1-1, is as follows: DTGVSQNPRHKITKRGQNVTFRCDPISEHNRLYWYRQTLGQGPEFLTYFQNEAQLEKSRLLSDRFSAERPKGSFSTLEIQRTEQGDSAMYLCASSYRGKDTEAFFGQGTRLTVV.

The CDR3 is CASSLGTNSGITDTQYF. Here the CDR3 DNA reads TGCGCCAGCAGCTTGGGCACTAATAGCGGGATCACAGATACGCAGTATTTT. V is TRBV5-1 and J is TRBJ2-3, with 8 positions matching TRBD2. Looked up from germline, CDR1 is SGHRS and CDR2 is YFSETQ. The CDR3 spans 17 residues. The trim removed 0 bases at V and 2 bases at J, leaving 8 bases unmatched.

The chain is built from TRBV6-5 and TRBJ1-6, with D unclear. CDR1 MNHEY and CDR2 SVGAGI come from the germline V gene. V was trimmed by 4 bases and J by 4 bases, leaving 8 bases between them. This CDR3 has 14 amino acids. The CDR3 nucleotides read TGTGCCAGCAGTTTAAGGGAGTATAATTCACCCCTCCACTTT. Its protein product is CASSLREYNSPLHF.

The rearrangement joins TRBV3-1 (or the pseudogene TRBV3-2) to TRBJ2-1; perhaps TRBD2 as D (6 bases). V lost 4 bases and J lost 0, with 19 bases in between. CDR3 length: 18 amino acids. Per the germline V gene, CDR1 is LGHDT and CDR2 is YNNKEL (reference sequence). The CDR3 is CASSRPPGRPSSYNEQFF. CDR3 in DNA: TGTGCCAGCAGCCGACCCCCGGGGAGGCCGAGCTCCTACAATGAGCAGTTCTTC.

V is TRBV7-6 and J is TRBJ1-3, with D possibly being TRBD1 (5 bases). Trimming removed 5 bases from V and 4 bases from J, with 15 bases in between. The CDR3 length is 15 residues. The germline V gene encodes CDR1 SGHVS and CDR2 FNYEAQ. CDR3 coding DNA: TGTGCCAGCAGCGGGTCAGTAGGGGCAGGAAACACCATATATTTT. Translation: CASSGSVGAGNTIYF.

In its sample, this clone was seen once. The V call is TRBV7-6, the J call TRBJ1-1; TRBD1 matches at 8 bases. Germline V gene sequence: CDR1 SGHVS, CDR2 FNYEAQ. The length of the CDR3 is 13 residues. Germline trimming cut 5 bases from V and 4 bases from J; bases unmatched to any gene: 3. The CDR3 DNA is TGTGCCAGCAGCGTAACAGGGGGCACTGAAGCTTTCTTT. Its translation is CASSVTGGTEAFF.

Concerning this clone itself: This CDR3 is also generated by other DNA sequences in the sample. The chain employs TRBV24-1 and TRBJ2-1; D gene uncertain. Per the germline V gene, CDR1 is KGHDR and CDR2 is SFDVKD. The CDR3 extends over 13 amino acids. Trimming removed 1 base from V and 7 bases from J, with 7 bases in between. The CDR3 protein is CATSDFPGNEQFF. The CDR3 DNA follows: TGTGCCACCAGTGATTTTCCCGGGAATGAGCAGTTCTTC.

This clone came up a few times. The chain joins TRBV2 to TRBJ1-1; no definite D call. CDR1 is SNHLY, CDR2 FYNNEI, per germline. The CDR3 covers 19 residues. Between the trimmed V and J ends, which lost 11 bases and 1 base, there was a span of 32 bases. The CDR3 sequence: CAASGLPSPKSSRNTEAFF. DNA for the CDR3: TGTGCCGCGAGCGGGTTACCATCGCCAAAGAGTTCACGGAACACTGAAGCTTTCTTT.

J is TRBJ1-5 and V is TRBV28, with D tentatively TRBD1 (6 bases). In germline, CDR1 is MDHEN, CDR2 SYDVKM. Trimming removed 3 bases from V and 6 bases from J, with 12 bases in between. The CDR3 runs 14 residues. The DNA for the CDR3 is TGTGCCAGCAGTTTGGGCAGGGGATCTCAGCCCCAGCATTTT. It specifies CASSLGRGSQPQHF.

The J gene is TRBJ1-4, the V gene TRBV7-9, with 9 nucleotides matching TRBD1. This CDR3 comprises 14 residues. J was trimmed by 5 bases and V by 3 bases; bases with no gene match: 1. Germline V CDR1 and CDR2: SEHNR, FQNEAQ (reference sequence). The CDR3 protein is CASSFGTGNEKLFF. The CDR3 DNA reads TGTGCCAGCAGCTTCGGGACAGGGAATGAAAAACTGTTTTTT.

The genes are TRBV7-9 and TRBJ2-3, with TRBD2 matching 11 bases. This CDR3 is built from 15 residues. CDR1 and CDR2 from the germline V gene are SEHNR and FQNEAQ (reference sequence). The V segment lost 1 base and the J segment 4 bases; nucleotides outside the gene matches: 1. The CDR3 loop is CASSLVAGGPDTQYF. The DNA for the CDR3 is TGTGCCAGCAGCTTAGTAGCGGGAGGGCCAGATACGCAGTATTTT.

The chain links TRBV6-5 to TRBJ1-4; no clear D gene. Looked up from germline, CDR1 is MNHEY and CDR2 is SVGAGI. V lost 2 bases and J 7 bases, leaving 8 bases between the germline ends. The CDR3 runs to 13 residues. The CDR3 protein is CASSYSLGEKLFF. In DNA, the CDR3 is TGTGCCAGCAGTTACAGCCTAGGTGAAAAACTGTTTTTT.

The chain uses TRBV12-3 or TRBV12-4 and TRBJ1-6; tentatively, D is TRBD1 (5 bases). The V end was cut by 3 bases, the J end by 9 bases, with 9 bases between. The CDR3 has 13 residues. The CDR3 loop reads CASSFNGGSPLHF. In DNA, the CDR3 is TGTGCCAGCAGTTTTAACGGGGGTTCACCCCTCCACTTT.

The chain joins TRBV7-2 to TRBJ1-1; no clear D. Germline lookup yields CDR1 SGHTA and CDR2 FQGNSA. The CDR3 is 14 amino acids. Between the trimmed V and J ends, which lost 4 bases and 8 bases, there was a span of 17 bases. CDR3 bases: TGTGCCAGCAGCTCCCGATCATACAAAAAAGAAGCTTTCTTT. This gives the protein CASSSRSYKKEAFF.

The CDR3 here is CASSESGGFSYEQYF. For the CDR3, the DNA is TGTGCCAGCAGTGAATCCGGCGGGTTCTCCTACGAGCAGTACTTC. The chain couples TRBV6-1 to TRBJ2-7, with a tentative D call TRBD2 (5 bases). Trimming shortened V by 2 bases and J by 0 bases, and 11 bases separated the two germline ends. The CDR3 is 15 residues long. The germline CDR1 and CDR2 sequences are MNHNS and SASEGT.

This chain links TRBV7-9 with TRBJ1-5, with a possible D match to TRBD1 (6 bases). The germline CDR1 and CDR2 sequences are SEHNR and FQNEAQ (reference sequence). V was pared by 4 bases and J by 3 bases, with 13 bases between. The CDR3 length is 15 residues. The chain's CDR3 is CASSSWTETNQPQHF. CDR3 sequence (DNA): TGTGCCAGCAGCTCTTGGACAGAAACCAATCAGCCCCAGCATTTT.

The chain joins TRBV7-9 to TRBJ1-2, with D unresolved. Trimming stripped 5 bases from V and 8 bases from J, with 18 bases between. Germline V gene sequence: CDR1 SEHNR, CDR2 FQNEAQ (reference sequence). CDR3 length equals 14 residues. In nucleotides, the CDR3 is TGTGCCAGCAGCGGAGTGGTCGGTCTTGACGGCTACACCTTC. Translating it yields CASSGVVGLDGYTF.